This TCR beta chain was profiled in a study of regulatory T cells in long-lasting Graves disease. Noted time point: newly diagnosed GD, antithyroid drugs for less than 3 months. PBMC RNA served as the TCR library source. CDR3 regions were amplified by Arm-PCR using iRepertoire HTBI primers to build TCR beta libraries. Using its own MiXCR run on the multiplex PCR reads, TCRdb lists one record per CDR3 protein. Among roughly 530,000 distinct CDR3 sequences listed, about 16% were seen once. This clonotype was counted ten times or more. J gave up 1 base and V 6 bases, and 8 bases lay outside the gene matches. The CDR3 length is 14 residues. Germline V gene data show CDR1 as DFQATT and CDR2 as SNEGSKA (reference sequence). This sample also appeared in a second study, on T cells in Graves' hyperthyroidism and ophthalmopathy.

The receptor's source is a woman aged 35-60 years with Graves disease. This chain uses TRBV20-1 with TRBJ2-7; TRBD2 agrees at 8 bases. The sample here was peripheral blood mononuclear cells (PBMCs), taken at new diagnosis, from a patient treated with antithyroid drugs. DNA of the CDR3: TGCAGTGCGGAGCTACGGGGGGGGTCCTACGAGCAGTACTTC. Amino acid sequence: CSAELRGGSYEQYF.